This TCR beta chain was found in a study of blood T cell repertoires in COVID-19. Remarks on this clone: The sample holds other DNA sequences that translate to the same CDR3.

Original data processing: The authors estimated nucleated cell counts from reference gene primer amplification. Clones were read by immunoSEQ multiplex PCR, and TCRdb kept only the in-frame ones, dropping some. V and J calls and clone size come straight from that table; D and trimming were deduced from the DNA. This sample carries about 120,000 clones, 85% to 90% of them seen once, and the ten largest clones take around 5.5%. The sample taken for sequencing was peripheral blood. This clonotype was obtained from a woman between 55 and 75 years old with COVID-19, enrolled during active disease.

CDR3 DNA: TGTGCCAGCAGCCCACAGCCGACTACCCAAGAGACCCAGTACTTC. This codes for CASSPQPTTQETQYF. The rearrangement uses TRBV7-3 and TRBJ2-5; possibly TRBD2 for D (5 bases). This CDR3 has 15 residues. Germline V gene sequence: CDR1 SGHTA, CDR2 FQGTGA. V dropped 5 bases and J dropped 1 base, with 14 bases sitting between them. The whole variable domain, remainder taken from reference TRBV7-3 and TRBJ2-5, is GAGVSQTPSNKVTEKGKYVELRCDPISGHTALYWYRQSLGQGPEFLIYFQGTGAADDSGLPNDRFFAVRPEGSVSTLKIQRTERGDSAVYLCASSPQPTTQETQYFGPGTRLLVL.